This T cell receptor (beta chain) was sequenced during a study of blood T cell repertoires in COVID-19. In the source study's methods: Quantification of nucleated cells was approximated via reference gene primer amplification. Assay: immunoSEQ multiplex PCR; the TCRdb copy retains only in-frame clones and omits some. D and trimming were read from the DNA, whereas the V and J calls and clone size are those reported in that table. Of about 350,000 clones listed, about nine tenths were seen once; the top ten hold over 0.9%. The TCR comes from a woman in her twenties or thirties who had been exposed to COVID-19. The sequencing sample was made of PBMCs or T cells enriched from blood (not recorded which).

CDR3 DNA sequence: TGTGCCAGCAGTAAATTGACAGGGAACACCGGGGAGCTGTTTTTT. Translation gives CASSKLTGNTGELFF. The rearrangement joins TRBV28 to TRBJ2-2; a possible D gene is TRBD1 (6 bases). The CDR3 has 15 amino acids. Trimming took 5 bases from V and 1 from J, leaving 11 bases between them. CDR1 MDHEN and CDR2 SYDVKM come from the germline V gene. The variable domain in full, with the rest retrieved from reference TRBV28 and TRBJ2-2, is DVKVTQSSRYLVKRTGEKVFLECVQDMDHENMFWYRQDPGLGLRLIYFSYDVKMKEKGDIPEGYSVSREKKERFSLILESASTNQTSMYLCASSKLTGNTGELFFGEGSRLTVL.